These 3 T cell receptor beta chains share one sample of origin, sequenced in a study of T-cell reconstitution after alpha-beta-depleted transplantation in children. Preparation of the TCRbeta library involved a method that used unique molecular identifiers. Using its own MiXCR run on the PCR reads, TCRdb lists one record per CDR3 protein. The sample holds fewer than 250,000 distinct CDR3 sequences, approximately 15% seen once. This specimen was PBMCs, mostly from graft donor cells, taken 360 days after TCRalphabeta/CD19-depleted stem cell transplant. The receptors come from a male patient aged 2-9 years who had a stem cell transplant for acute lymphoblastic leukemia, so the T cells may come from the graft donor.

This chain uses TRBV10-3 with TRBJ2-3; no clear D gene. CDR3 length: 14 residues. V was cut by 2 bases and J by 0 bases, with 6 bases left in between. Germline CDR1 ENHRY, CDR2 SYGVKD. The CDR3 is CAISEGPSTDTQYF. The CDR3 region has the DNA TGTGCCATCAGTGAGGGCCCTAGCACAGATACGCAGTATTTT.

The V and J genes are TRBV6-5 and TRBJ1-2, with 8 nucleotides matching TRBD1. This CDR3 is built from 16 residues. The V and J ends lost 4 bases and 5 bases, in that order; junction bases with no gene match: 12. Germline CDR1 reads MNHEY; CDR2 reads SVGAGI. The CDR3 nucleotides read TGTGCCAGCAGTTTAACTCGAGACAGGGGATGGTATGGCTACACCTTC. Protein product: CASSLTRDRGWYGYTF.

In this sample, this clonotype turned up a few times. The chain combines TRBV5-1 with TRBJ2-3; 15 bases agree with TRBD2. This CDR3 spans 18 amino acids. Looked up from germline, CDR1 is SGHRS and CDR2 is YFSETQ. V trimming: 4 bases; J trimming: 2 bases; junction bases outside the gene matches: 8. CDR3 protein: CASSGGLAGGPITDTQYF. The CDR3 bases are TGCGCCAGCAGCGGGGGACTAGCGGGGGGTCCGATCACAGATACGCAGTATTTT. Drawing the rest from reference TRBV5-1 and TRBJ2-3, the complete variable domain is KAGVTQTPRYLIKTRGQQVTLSCSPISGHRSVSWYQQTPGQGLQFLFEYFSETQRNKGNFPGRFSGRQFSNSRSEMNVSTLELGDSALYLCASSGGLAGGPITDTQYFGPGTRLTVL.